Listed here are 7 T cell receptor beta chains from one sample, sequenced in a study of blood T cell repertoires in COVID-19. Clones were sequenced by immunoSEQ multiplex PCR, and TCRdb holds only the in-frame ones, with some missing. The sample includes about 480,000 clones, about 88% seen only once; the top ten take roughly 8%. Sequenced material: peripheral blood. Receptors originate from a woman aged 45-65 years with COVID-19, enrolled during active disease.

In its sample, this clone was seen once. The V call is TRBV9, the J call TRBJ2-4; 10 positions agree with TRBD1. The length of the CDR3 is 15 residues. V lost 0 bases, J lost 9 bases, and 6 bases stayed unmatched. The germline CDR1 and CDR2 sequences are SGDLS and YYNGEE. CDR3 coding DNA: TGTGCCAGCAGCGTAGGCCCGGGACAGGGGTTCATTCAGTACTTC. As protein: CASSVGPGQGFIQYF. Looking up the rest from reference TRBV9 and TRBJ2-4 gives the full variable domain: DSGVTQTPKHLITATGQRVTLRCSPRSGDLSVYWYQQSLDQGLQFLIQYYNGEERAKGNILERFSAQQFPDLHSELNLSSLELGDSALYFCASSVGPGQGFIQYFGAGTRLSVL.

The CDR3 is CASFRGSNSPLHF. The CDR3 DNA sequence: TGTGCCAGTTTCAGGGGCTCCAATTCACCCCTCCACTTT. The chain links TRBV6-5 to TRBJ1-6, with D possibly TRBD1 on 6 matching bases. From germline, CDR1 is MNHEY and CDR2 SVGAGI. V was shortened by 9 bases and J by 7 bases, with 13 bases between the two germline ends. This CDR3 comprises 13 residues.

This clone was counted between two and nine times. V is TRBV5-1 and J is TRBJ1-6, with D possibly TRBD1 on 5 matching bases. Germline V lookup: CDR1 SGHRS, CDR2 YFSETQ. Trimming left V 0 bases short and J 8 bases short, with 9 bases between. The length of the CDR3 is 14 residues. The DNA of the CDR3 is TGCGCCAGCAGCTTGGGAGACAGTTATTCACCCCTCCACTTT. This translates into CASSLGDSYSPLHF. The variable domain in full, completed from reference TRBV5-1 and TRBJ1-6, reads KAGVTQTPRYLIKTRGQQVTLSCSPISGHRSVSWYQQTPGQGLQFLFEYFSETQRNKGNFPGRFSGRQFSNSRSEMNVSTLELGDSALYLCASSLGDSYSPLHFGNGTRLTVT.

CDR3 sequence (DNA): TGTGCCAGCAGTTACAGGACAGGGACCTCTGGAAACACCATATATTTT. Protein sequence: CASSYRTGTSGNTIYF. This sequence joins TRBV6-5 and TRBJ1-3; 8 positions agree with TRBD1. After removal of 2 bases from V and 0 bases from J, the junction contained 3 bases not matched to a gene. The CDR3 length is 16 residues. Germline CDR1 and CDR2: MNHEY and SVGAGI.

V gene TRBV18 combines with J gene TRBJ1-1; D is ambiguous. The CDR3 has 16 amino acids. Germline loops: CDR1 KGHSH, CDR2 LQKENI. V lost 2 bases, J lost 3 bases, and 16 bases lay in between. The CDR3 nucleotides read TGTGCCAGCTCACCATTTATGACTGTATCGGACACTGAAGCTTTCTTT. It translates to CASSPFMTVSDTEAFF.

This clone was seen a handful of times. This rearrangement joins TRBV15 to TRBJ1-6, with 7 bases that match TRBD1. Germline CDR1 and CDR2: LNHNV and YYDKDF (reference sequence). The CDR3 is 14 amino acids. Losses at the gene ends were 3 bases for V and 10 bases for J; bases not matched to a gene: 6. The CDR3: CATSSVAGGSPLHF. The CDR3 nucleotides are TGTGCCACCAGCAGTGTAGCAGGGGGATCACCCCTCCACTTT.

The gene calls are TRBV27 and TRBJ1-3; 7 bases line up with TRBD1. The CDR3 sequence is 14 residues long. Trimming took 2 bases from V and 9 from J; bases not matched to a gene: 7. Per the germline V gene, CDR1 is MNHEY and CDR2 is SMNVEV (reference sequence). Here the CDR3 DNA reads TGTGCCAGCAGTTTAAAAAGGGACAGTTCCACCATATATTTT. This sequence encodes CASSLKRDSSTIYF.